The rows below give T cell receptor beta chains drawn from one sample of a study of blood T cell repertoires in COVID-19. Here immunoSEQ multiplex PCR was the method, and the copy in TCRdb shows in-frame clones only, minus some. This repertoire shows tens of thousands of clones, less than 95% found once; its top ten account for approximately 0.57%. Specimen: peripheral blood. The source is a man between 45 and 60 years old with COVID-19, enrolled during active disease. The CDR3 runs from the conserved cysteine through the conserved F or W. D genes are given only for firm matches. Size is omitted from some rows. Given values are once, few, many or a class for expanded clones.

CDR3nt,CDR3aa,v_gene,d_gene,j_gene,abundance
TGTGCCAGCATAGGCAGGACTAATGAAAAACTGTTTTTT,CASIGRTNEKLFF,TRBV6-5,-,TRBJ1-4,once
TGTGCCAGCAGCCACCTTTGGGGGGGGTCGGCTGAGCAGTTCTTC,CASSHLWGGSAEQFF,TRBV7-2,TRBD2,TRBJ2-1,-
TGTGCCTGGAGTCGAGGGACAGACGGGGAGCTGTTTTTT,CAWSRGTDGELFF,TRBV30,TRBD1,TRBJ2-2,-
TGTGCCAGCAGTTTGCGGGAGACCCAGTACTTC,CASSLRETQYF,TRBV12-3/TRBV12-4,-,TRBJ2-5,-
TGTGCCAGCAGTAGGGACAGGGTGTTTGGAGAGACCCAGTACTTC,CASSRDRVFGETQYF,TRBV28,TRBD1,TRBJ2-5,-
TGTGCCAGCACCCTAGGTAGCGGGGAGTACAATGAGCAGTTCTTC,CASTLGSGEYNEQFF,TRBV27,TRBD2,TRBJ2-1,-
TGCGCCAGCAGCTTGGGGGGACAGGTGAACACTGAAGCTTTCTTT,CASSLGGQVNTEAFF,TRBV5-1,TRBD1,TRBJ1-1,-
TGTGCCAGCAGCTTAACTGCGACTAGCCGTCACAATGAGCAGTTCTTC,CASSLTATSRHNEQFF,TRBV7-3,TRBD2,TRBJ2-1,-
TGTGCCAGCAGCCCCGACCGGGAGCTCGGAGCTTTCTTT,CASSPDRELGAFF,TRBV3-1/TRBV3-2,-,TRBJ1-1,-
TGTGCCAGCAGCCAAGTTGGGACAGGGGCCCCCGGGGAGCTGTTTTTT,CASSQVGTGAPGELFF,TRBV3-1/TRBV3-2,TRBD1,TRBJ2-2,-
TGTGCCAGCAGCTTCTTGACAGGGGTTAACTATGGCTACACCTTC,CASSFLTGVNYGYTF,TRBV7-2,TRBD1,TRBJ1-2,once
TGCGCCAGCAGCGCAACAGGGGGCGGTGAAAAACTGTTTTTT,CASSATGGGEKLFF,TRBV5-1,TRBD1,TRBJ1-4,-
TGTGCCAGCAGCACCAGACAGCTCTATGGCTACACCTTC,CASSTRQLYGYTF,TRBV2,-,TRBJ1-2,-
TGTGCCAGCAGTGAAGCTAGCGTGGACGTACTGGGGGAGCAGTACTTC,CASSEASVDVLGEQYF,TRBV6-1,-,TRBJ2-7,once
TGTGCCAGCTCACCGTCGGACAGTGAAGCTTTCTTT,CASSPSDSEAFF,TRBV18,-,TRBJ1-1,-
TGTGCCAGCAGTCCCATTCACCGGGGTTATAGCAATCAGCCCCAGCATTTT,CASSPIHRGYSNQPQHF,TRBV27,-,TRBJ1-5,once
TGTGCCAGTAGTCCCCGGACAGGGCTGTCAGATACGCAGTATTTT,CASSPRTGLSDTQYF,TRBV19,TRBD1,TRBJ2-3,-
TGCGCCAGCAGCCCCGGACAGGGTTCCCTTATCGTCCAAGAGACCCAGTACTTC,CASSPGQGSLIVQETQYF,TRBV5-1,TRBD1,TRBJ2-5,-
TGTGCCAGCAGCCCGAAGGACAGGGGAGGAAATGAGCAGTTCTTC,CASSPKDRGGNEQFF,TRBV3-1/TRBV3-2,TRBD1,TRBJ2-1,-
TGTGCCAGCAGAAAGGGGGAAGATACGCAGTATTTT,CASRKGEDTQYF,TRBV12-3/TRBV12-4,-,TRBJ2-3,-
TGTGCCAGCAGTGAAACGAGGGGCCCAGGGGTACCCCAGCATTTT,CASSETRGPGVPQHF,TRBV2,-,TRBJ1-5,once
TGTGCCAGCAGTCCCTACTGGACAGTAGGGTACACCTTC,CASSPYWTVGYTF,TRBV28,-,TRBJ1-2,once
TGTGCCAGCTCACCCGACAGAATACAAGAGACCCAGTACTTC,CASSPDRIQETQYF,TRBV18,-,TRBJ2-5,-
TGTGCCAGCAGTGAATTTACAGGGGGAGGGCAAGAGACCCAGTACTTC,CASSEFTGGGQETQYF,TRBV25-1,-,TRBJ2-5,-
TGTGCCAGCACCCCCGCGTTGGGGCTTCGGGGGAATGAGCAGTTCTTC,CASTPALGLRGNEQFF,TRBV11-2,-,TRBJ2-1,-
TGTGCCTGGAGTGATGGGAGGGATGGCTACACCTTC,CAWSDGRDGYTF,TRBV30,-,TRBJ1-2,once
TGTGCCAGCAGCCAAACTAGTGACAATGAGCAGTTCTTC,CASSQTSDNEQFF,TRBV3-1/TRBV3-2,-,TRBJ2-1,-
TGTGCCAGCAGCCATCCGGGACACACGAACCTCTACGAGCAGTACTTC,CASSHPGHTNLYEQYF,TRBV3-1/TRBV3-2,-,TRBJ2-7,-
TGCGCCAGCAGTTTGGCCTACTCTGGAAACACCATATATTTT,CASSLAYSGNTIYF,TRBV5-1,-,TRBJ1-3,-
TGTGCCACCAGCAGAGGAGCCCCGGGTGAAGCTTTCTTT,CATSRGAPGEAFF,TRBV15,-,TRBJ1-1,few
TGCAGCGCTGATTGGGACTTGAACACTGAAGCTTTCTTT,CSADWDLNTEAFF,TRBV29-1,-,TRBJ1-1,once
TGTGCCAGTAGTGTTACAGGGGGCAATCAGCCCCAGCATTTT,CASSVTGGNQPQHF,TRBV19,TRBD1,TRBJ1-5,-
TGTGCCAGCAGCTTAGGACAGGGCCGCTATAATTCACCCCTCCACTTT,CASSLGQGRYNSPLHF,TRBV5-6,TRBD1,TRBJ1-6,once
TGTGCCAGCAGCCAAGATGGGGAGGCAGTTTTTGGCTACACCTTC,CASSQDGEAVFGYTF,TRBV4-2,-,TRBJ1-2,few
TGTGCCAGCAGCTCAGGATTTCACACAGATACGCAGTATTTT,CASSSGFHTDTQYF,TRBV5-6,-,TRBJ2-3,-